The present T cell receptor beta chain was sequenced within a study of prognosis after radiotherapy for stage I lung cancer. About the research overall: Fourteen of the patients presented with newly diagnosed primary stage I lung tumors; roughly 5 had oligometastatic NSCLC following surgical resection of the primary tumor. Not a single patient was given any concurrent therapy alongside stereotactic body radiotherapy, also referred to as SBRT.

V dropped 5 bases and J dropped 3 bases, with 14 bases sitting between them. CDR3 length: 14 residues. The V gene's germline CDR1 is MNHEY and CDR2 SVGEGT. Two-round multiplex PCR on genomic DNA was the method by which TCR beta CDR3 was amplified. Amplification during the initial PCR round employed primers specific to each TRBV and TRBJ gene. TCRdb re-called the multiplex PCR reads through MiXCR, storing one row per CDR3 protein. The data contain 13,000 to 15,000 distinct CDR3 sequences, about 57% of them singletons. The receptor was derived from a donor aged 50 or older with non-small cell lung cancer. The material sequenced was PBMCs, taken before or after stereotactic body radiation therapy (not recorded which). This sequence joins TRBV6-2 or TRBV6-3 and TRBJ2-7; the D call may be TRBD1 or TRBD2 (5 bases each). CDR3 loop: CASSMGRGYYEQYF. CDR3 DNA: TGTGCCAGCAGTATGGGACGGGGCTACTACGAGCAGTACTTC.